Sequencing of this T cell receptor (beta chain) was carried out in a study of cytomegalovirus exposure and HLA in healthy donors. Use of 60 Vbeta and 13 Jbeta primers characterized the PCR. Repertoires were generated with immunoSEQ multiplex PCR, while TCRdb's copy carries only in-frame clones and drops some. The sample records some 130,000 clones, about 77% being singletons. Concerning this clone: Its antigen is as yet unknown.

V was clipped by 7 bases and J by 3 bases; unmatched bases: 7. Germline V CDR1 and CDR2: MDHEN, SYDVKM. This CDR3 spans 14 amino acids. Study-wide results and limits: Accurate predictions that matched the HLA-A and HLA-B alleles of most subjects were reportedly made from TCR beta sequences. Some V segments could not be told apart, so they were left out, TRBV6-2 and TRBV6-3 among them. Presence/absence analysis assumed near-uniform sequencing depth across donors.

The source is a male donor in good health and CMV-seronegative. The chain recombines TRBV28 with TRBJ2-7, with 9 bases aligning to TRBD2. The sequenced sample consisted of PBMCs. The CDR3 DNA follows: TGTGCCAGCATCGGGACTAGCCTTTTCTACGAGCAGTACTTC. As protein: CASIGTSLFYEQYF.